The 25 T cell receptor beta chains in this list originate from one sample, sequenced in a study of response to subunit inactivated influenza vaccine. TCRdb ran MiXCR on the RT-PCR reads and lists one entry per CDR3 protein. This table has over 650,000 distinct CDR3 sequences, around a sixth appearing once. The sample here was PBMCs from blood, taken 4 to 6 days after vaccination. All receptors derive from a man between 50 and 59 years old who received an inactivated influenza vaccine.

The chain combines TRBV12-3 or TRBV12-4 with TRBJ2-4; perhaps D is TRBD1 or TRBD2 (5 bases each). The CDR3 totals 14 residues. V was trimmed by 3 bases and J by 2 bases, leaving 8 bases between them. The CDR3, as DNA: TGTGCCAGCAGTTTCGAGGGGACCAAAAACATTCAGTACTTC. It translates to CASSFEGTKNIQYF.

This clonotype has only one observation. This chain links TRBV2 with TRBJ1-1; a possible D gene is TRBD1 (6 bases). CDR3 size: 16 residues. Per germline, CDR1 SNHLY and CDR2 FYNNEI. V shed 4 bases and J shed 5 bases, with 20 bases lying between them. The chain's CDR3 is CASSADSLRFGTEAFF. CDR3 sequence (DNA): TGTGCCAGCAGTGCGGACAGCCTTCGTTTCGGAACTGAAGCTTTCTTT.

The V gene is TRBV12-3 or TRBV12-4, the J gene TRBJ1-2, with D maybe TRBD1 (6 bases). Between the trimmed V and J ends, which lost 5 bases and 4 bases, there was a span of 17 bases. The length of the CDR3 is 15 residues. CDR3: CASSATGNAPYGYTF. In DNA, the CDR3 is TGTGCCAGCAGTGCTACAGGGAACGCTCCCTATGGCTACACCTTC.

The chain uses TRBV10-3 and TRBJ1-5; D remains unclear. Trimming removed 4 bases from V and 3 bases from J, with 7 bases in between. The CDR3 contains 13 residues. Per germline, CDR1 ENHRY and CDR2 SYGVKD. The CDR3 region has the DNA TGTGCCATCAGTGGGGGTACCAATCAGCCCCAGCATTTT. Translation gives CAISGGTNQPQHF.

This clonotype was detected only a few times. CDR3 DNA sequence: TGTGCCAGCAGCTTATGGGCTAGACGTACAGATACGCAGTATTTT. It translates to CASSLWARRTDTQYF. This chain uses TRBV11-2 with TRBJ2-3; D gene ambiguous. CDR1 is SGHAT and CDR2 is FQNNGV in the germline V gene. The CDR3 sequence is 15 residues long. Trimming left V 2 bases short and J 3 bases short, with 12 bases between.

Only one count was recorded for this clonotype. The CDR3: CASSRAGGVYEQYF. The CDR3 nucleotides read TGTGCCAGCAGTCGGGCGGGGGGAGTATACGAGCAGTACTTC. The chain couples TRBV12-3 or TRBV12-4 to TRBJ2-7; TRBD2 aligns across 8 bases. The CDR3 is made up of 14 amino acids. V dropped 5 bases and J dropped 4; count of bases not matched to a gene: 7.

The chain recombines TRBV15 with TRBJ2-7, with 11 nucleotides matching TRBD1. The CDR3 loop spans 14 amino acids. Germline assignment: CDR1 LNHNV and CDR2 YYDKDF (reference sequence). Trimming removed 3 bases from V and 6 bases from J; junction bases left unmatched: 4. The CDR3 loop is CATSSWTGGSEQYF. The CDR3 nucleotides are TGTGCCACCAGCAGCTGGACAGGGGGCAGCGAGCAGTACTTC. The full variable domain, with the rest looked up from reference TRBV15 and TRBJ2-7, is DAMVIQNPRYQVTQFGKPVTLSCSQTLNHNVMYWYQQKSSQAPKLLFHYYDKDFNNEADTPDNFQSRRPNTSFCFLDIRSPGLGDTAMYLCATSSWTGGSEQYFGPGTRLTVT.

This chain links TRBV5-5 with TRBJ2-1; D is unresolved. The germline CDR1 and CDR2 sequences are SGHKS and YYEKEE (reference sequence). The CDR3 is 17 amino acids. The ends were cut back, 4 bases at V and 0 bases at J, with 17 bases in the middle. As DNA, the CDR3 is TGTGCCAGCAGCCCTGCGCGGACCTTGAGCTCCTACAATGAGCAGTTCTTC. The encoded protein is CASSPARTLSSYNEQFF. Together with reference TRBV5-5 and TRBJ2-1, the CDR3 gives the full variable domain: DAGVTQSPTHLIKTRGQQVTLRCSPISGHKSVSWYQQVLGQGPQFIFQYYEKEERGRGNFPDRFSARQFPNYSSELNVNALLLGDSALYLCASSPARTLSSYNEQFFGPGTRLTVL.

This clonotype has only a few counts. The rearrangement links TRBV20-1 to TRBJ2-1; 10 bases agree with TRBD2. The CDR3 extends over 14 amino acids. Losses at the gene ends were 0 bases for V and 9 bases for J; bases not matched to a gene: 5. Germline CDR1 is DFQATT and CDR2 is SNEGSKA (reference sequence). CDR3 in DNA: TGCAGTGCTAGAGACAGCGGGGGGGCGGGTGAGCAGTTCTTC. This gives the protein CSARDSGGAGEQFF.

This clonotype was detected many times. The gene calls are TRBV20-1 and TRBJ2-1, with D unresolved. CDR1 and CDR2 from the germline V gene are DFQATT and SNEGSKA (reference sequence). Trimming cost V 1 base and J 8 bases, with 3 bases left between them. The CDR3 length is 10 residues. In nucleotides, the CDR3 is TGCAGTGCTAGAGTGGATGAGCAGTTCTTC. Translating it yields CSARVDEQFF.

CDR3 coding DNA: TGTGCCAGCAGGGCTGGGTGGTTCAATCAGCCCCAGCATTTT. Its translation is CASRAGWFNQPQHF. This sequence joins TRBV6-2 or TRBV6-3 and TRBJ1-5; D unresolved. Per germline, CDR1 MNHEY and CDR2 SVGEGT. The CDR3 extends over 14 amino acids. V was pared by 6 bases and J by 3 bases, with 12 bases between.

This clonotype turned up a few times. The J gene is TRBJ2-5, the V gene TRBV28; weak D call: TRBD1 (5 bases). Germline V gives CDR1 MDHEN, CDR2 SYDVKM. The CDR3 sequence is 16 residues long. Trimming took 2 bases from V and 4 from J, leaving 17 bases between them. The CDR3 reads CASSLAPTGRAETQYF. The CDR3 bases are TGTGCCAGCAGTTTAGCCCCCACAGGTCGAGCAGAGACCCAGTACTTC.

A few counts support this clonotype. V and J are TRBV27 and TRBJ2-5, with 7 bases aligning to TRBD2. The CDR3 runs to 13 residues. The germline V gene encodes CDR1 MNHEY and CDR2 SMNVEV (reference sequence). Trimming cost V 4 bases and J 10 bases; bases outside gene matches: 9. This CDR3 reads CASSSGGGFNQYF. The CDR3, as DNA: TGTGCCAGCAGTTCTGGGGGGGGTTTCAACCAGTACTTC.

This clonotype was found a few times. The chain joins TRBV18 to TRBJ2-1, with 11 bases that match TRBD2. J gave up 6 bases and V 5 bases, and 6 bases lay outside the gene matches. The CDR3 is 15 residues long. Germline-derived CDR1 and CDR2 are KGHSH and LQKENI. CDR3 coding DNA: TGTGCCAGCTCAATCCTAGCGGGAGGAACCAATGAGCAGTTCTTC. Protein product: CASSILAGGTNEQFF.

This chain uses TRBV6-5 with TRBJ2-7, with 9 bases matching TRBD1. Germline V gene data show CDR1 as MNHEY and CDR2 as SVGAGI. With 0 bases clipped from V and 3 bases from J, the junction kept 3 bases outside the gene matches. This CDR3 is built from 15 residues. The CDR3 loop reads CASSYSGTGFYEQYF. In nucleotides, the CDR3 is TGTGCCAGCAGTTACTCGGGGACAGGGTTCTACGAGCAGTACTTC.

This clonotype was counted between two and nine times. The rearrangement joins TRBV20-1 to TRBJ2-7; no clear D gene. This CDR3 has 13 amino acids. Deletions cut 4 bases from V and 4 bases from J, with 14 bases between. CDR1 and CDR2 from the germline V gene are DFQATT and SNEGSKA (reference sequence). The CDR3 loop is CSAIGPGPYEQYF. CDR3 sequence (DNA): TGCAGTGCTATCGGTCCCGGGCCATACGAGCAGTACTTC.

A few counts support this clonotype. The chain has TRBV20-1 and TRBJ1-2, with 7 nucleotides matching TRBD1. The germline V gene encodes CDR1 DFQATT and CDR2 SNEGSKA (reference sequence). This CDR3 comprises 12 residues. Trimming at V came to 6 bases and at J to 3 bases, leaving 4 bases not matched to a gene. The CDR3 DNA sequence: TGCAGTGCCACCGGGACAGACTATGGCTACACCTTC. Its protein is CSATGTDYGYTF.

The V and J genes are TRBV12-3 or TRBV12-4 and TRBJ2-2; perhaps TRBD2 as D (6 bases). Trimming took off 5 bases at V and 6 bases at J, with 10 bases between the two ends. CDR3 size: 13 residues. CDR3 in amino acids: CASSTGGSGELFF. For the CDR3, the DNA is TGTGCCAGCAGTACCGGGGGATCCGGGGAGCTGTTTTTT.

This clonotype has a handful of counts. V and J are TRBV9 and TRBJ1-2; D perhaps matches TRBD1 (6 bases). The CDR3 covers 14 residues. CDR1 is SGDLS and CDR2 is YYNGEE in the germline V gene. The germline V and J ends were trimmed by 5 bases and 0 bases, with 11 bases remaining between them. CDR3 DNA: TGTGCCAGCAGTGTCGGACAGTCTAACTATGGCTACACCTTC. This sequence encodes CASSVGQSNYGYTF.

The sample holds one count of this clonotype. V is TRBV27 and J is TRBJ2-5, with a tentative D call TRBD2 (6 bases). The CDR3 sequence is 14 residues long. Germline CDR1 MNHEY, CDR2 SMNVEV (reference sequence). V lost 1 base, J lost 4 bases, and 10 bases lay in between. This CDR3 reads CASSLFGGTETQYF. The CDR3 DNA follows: TGTGCCAGCAGTTTATTTGGCGGGACAGAGACCCAGTACTTC.

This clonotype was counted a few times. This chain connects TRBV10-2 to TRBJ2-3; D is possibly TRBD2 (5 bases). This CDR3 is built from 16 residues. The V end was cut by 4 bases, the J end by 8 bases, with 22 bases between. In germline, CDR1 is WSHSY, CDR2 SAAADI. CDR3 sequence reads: CASSVASRTRAGTQYF. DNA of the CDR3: TGCGCCAGCAGTGTCGCATCAAGGACGAGGGCCGGTACGCAGTATTTT.

CDR3 residues: CASGSGRVTDTQYF. The CDR3 nucleotides are TGTGCCAGCGGGTCGGGCAGGGTTACAGATACGCAGTATTTT. The chain carries TRBV12-3 or TRBV12-4 and TRBJ2-3; D possibly corresponds to TRBD1 (5 bases). V was clipped by 8 bases and J by 3 bases, with 15 bases between them. The CDR3 covers 14 residues.

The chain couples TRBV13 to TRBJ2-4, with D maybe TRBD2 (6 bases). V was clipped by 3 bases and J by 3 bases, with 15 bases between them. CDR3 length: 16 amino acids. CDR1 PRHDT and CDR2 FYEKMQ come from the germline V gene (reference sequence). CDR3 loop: CASSFEGGRSKNIQYF. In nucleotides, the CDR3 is TGTGCCAGCAGCTTTGAAGGAGGGCGAAGCAAAAACATTCAGTACTTC.

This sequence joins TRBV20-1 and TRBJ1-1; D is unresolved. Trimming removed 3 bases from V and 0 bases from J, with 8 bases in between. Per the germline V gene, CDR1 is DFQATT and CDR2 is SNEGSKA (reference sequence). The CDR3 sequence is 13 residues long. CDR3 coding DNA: TGCAGTGCTAGGGGCAGCATGAACACTGAAGCTTTCTTT. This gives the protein CSARGSMNTEAFF.

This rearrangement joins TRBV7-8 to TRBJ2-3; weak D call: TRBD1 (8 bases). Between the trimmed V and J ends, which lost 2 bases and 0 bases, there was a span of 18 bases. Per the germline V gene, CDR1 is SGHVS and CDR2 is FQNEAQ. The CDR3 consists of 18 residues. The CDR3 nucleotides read TGTGCCAGCAGCTTATTGGACAGGGAGGGTCAGAGCACAGATACGCAGTATTTT. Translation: CASSLLDREGQSTDTQYF.